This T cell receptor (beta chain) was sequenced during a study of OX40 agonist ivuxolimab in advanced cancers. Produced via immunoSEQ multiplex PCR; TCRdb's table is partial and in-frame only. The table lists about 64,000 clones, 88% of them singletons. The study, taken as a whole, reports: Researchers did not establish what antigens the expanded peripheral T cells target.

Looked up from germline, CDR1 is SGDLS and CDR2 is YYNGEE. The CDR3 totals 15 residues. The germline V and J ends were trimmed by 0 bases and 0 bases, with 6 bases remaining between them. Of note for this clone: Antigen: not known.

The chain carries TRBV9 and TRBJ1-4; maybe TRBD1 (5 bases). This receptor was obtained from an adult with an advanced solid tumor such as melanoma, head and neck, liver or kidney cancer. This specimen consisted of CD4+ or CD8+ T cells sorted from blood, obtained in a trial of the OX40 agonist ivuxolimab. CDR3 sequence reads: CASSVEGATNEKLFF. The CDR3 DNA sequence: TGTGCCAGCAGCGTAGAAGGGGCAACTAATGAAAAACTGTTTTTT.